The rows below give T cell receptor beta chains drawn from one sample of a study of T cells in Graves' hyperthyroidism and ophthalmopathy. TCRdb ran MiXCR on the multiplex PCR reads and lists one entry per CDR3 protein. Here the sample spans approximately 600,000 distinct CDR3 sequences, roughly 13% being singletons. The sample was blood. The receptors were sampled from a woman in her twenties or thirties with Graves' hyperthyroidism that later progressed to Graves' ophthalmopathy. Each CDR3 is given with its conserved first and last residue. A D gene is named only where the DNA matches it firmly. Clone size is shown for a subset of rows, as once, few, many or a class of expanded clone.

V gene	D gene	J gene	clone size	CDR3 DNA	CDR3 protein
TRBV3-1	NA	TRBJ1-3	NA	TGTGCCAGCAGCCACCCCGGGACTGGAGACTCTGGAAACACCATATATTTT	CASSHPGTGDSGNTIYF
TRBV4-1	NA	TRBJ2-7	NA	TGCGCCAGCAGCCGGGAGGGACAGGAAGACTACGAGCAGTACTTC	CASSREGQEDYEQYF
TRBV2	TRBD2	TRBJ2-2	NA	TGTGCCAGCAGTAGAGCGGGGGCTTCGAACACCGGGGAGCTGTTTTTT	CASSRAGASNTGELFF
TRBV2	NA	TRBJ2-7	many	TGTGCCAGCAGTGTCCGCGAGCAGTACTTC	CASSVREQYF
TRBV7-8	NA	TRBJ2-3	many	TGTGCCAGCAGCTACCTTTTGGGGCCCAAAAGCCCAGATACGCAGTATTTT	CASSYLLGPKSPDTQYF
TRBV14	TRBD1	TRBJ2-7	many	TGTGCCAGCAGCCGGGACAGGGGAGCCTACGAGCAGTACTTC	CASSRDRGAYEQYF
TRBV4-2	NA	TRBJ1-1	NA	TGTGCCAGCAGCCAAGAAGGTCTGGTAGCTTTCTTT	CASSQEGLVAFF
TRBV7-2	TRBD1	TRBJ2-1	few	TGTGCCAGCAGCTCCCCTGGAGTGGGGACAGGGCCCTACAATGAGCAGTTCTTC	CASSSPGVGTGPYNEQFF
TRBV24-1	TRBD2	TRBJ2-2	many	TGTGCCACCAGTGATACTAGCGGGAGCCGGACTACCGGGGAGCTGTTTTTT	CATSDTSGSRTTGELFF
TRBV20-1	NA	TRBJ2-1	many	TGCAGTGCTAGAAAGATAGGGAGATCCTACAATGAGCAGTTCTTC	CSARKIGRSYNEQFF
TRBV7-9	NA	TRBJ1-2	NA	TGTGCCAGCAGTTCGAGGGGGGGGGGTACCGTCTATGGCTACACCTTC	CASSSRGGGTVYGYTF
TRBV11-1	NA	TRBJ2-3	many	TGTGCCAGCAGCTCCAACTTAGACACAGATACGCAGTATTTT	CASSSNLDTDTQYF
TRBV12-3/TRBV12-4	TRBD2	TRBJ2-2	many	TGTGCCAGCAGCAGACTAGCGGGGGACACCGGGGAGCTGTTTTTT	CASSRLAGDTGELFF
TRBV20-1	NA	TRBJ2-5	NA	NA	CSARVLFGAGTAFLETQYF
TRBV5-1	NA	TRBJ2-1	many	TGCGCCAGCAGCTTGGTCCCATACAATGAGCAGTTCTTC	CASSLVPYNEQFF
TRBV29-1	NA	TRBJ2-7	many	TGCAGCGTTGGTGGAGGGATGGCCTACGAGCAGTACTTC	CSVGGGMAYEQYF
TRBV28	NA	TRBJ1-6	many	TGTGCCAGCAGTTTAGTCGGCAGGGTCTACTCACCCCTCCACTTT	CASSLVGRVYSPLHF
TRBV30	NA	TRBJ2-5	many	TGTGCCTGGACCGGGCGGGGGCGCGTCGAGACCCAGTACTTC	CAWTGRGRVETQYF
TRBV5-1	TRBD2	TRBJ2-5	few	TGCGCCAGCAGTCACCTAGCGGGAGATGGGGAGACCCAGTACTTC	CASSHLAGDGETQYF
TRBV20-1	TRBD1	TRBJ1-1	few	TGCAGTGCTAGTTCGGCAGGGGGAATGAACACTGAAGCTTTCTTT	CSASSAGGMNTEAFF
TRBV27	NA	TRBJ2-7	few	TGTGCCAGCAGTCCTTCTGACAGGCCCTACGAGCAGTACTTC	CASSPSDRPYEQYF
TRBV28	TRBD1	TRBJ2-1	few	TGTGCCAGCAGTTCCACCGGGACAGGGGGTGTGGATGAGCAGTTCTTC	CASSSTGTGGVDEQFF
TRBV6-2/TRBV6-3	NA	TRBJ2-7	many	TGTGCCAGCAGTTATCCGGACTTCTACGAGCAGTACTTC	CASSYPDFYEQYF
TRBV20-1	NA	TRBJ2-3	many	TGCAGTGCCAAACTAGTAACAGATACGCAGTATTTT	CSAKLVTDTQYF
TRBV7-8	TRBD1	TRBJ1-2	many	TGTGCCAGCAGCATAGGACAGGGGGTCGGTGGCTACACCTTC	CASSIGQGVGGYTF
TRBV6-2/TRBV6-3	NA	TRBJ2-1	NA	TGTGCCAGCACCCCAACGGCGGGCCGAAATGAGCAGTTCTTC	CASTPTAGRNEQFF
TRBV7-6	TRBD1	TRBJ2-1	many	TGTGCCAGCAGTCTTGACAGGGGGCTTTCCAATGAGCAGTTCTTC	CASSLDRGLSNEQFF
TRBV10-3	TRBD1	TRBJ1-2	many	TGTGCCATCAGTGAGGACAGGGACTATGGCTACACCTTC	CAISEDRDYGYTF
TRBV20-1	NA	TRBJ1-4	many	TGCAGTGCTACCCTCCCGGGAACGGGAACTAATGAAAAACTGTTTTTT	CSATLPGTGTNEKLFF
TRBV20-1	NA	TRBJ1-6	many	TGCAGTGCTAGAGAACATTCGGCGGCTAATCCGAATTCACCCCTCCACTTT	CSAREHSAANPNSPLHF
TRBV24-1	NA	TRBJ2-1	NA	TGTGCCACCAATGGCCCAGTGGGGCATTCTCCCATTGAGCAGTTCTTC	CATNGPVGHSPIEQFF
TRBV20-1	NA	TRBJ2-6	NA	TGCAGTGCTAGAGATTCCACCCGTACAACGGTCAACTCTGGGGCCAACGTCCTGACTTTC	CSARDSTRTTVNSGANVLTF
TRBV14	NA	TRBJ2-7	NA	TGTGCCAGCAGCCAAGGGAGTAGGATTTGGTCCCCAAGCTCCTACGAGCAGTACTTC	CASSQGSRIWSPSSYEQYF
TRBV18	NA	TRBJ1-4	many	TGTGCCAGCAGTCCCCCGGGGCAGGGGAATGAAAAACTGTTTTTT	CASSPPGQGNEKLFF
TRBV3-1	NA	TRBJ2-3	many	TGTGCCAGCAGCCAAGGGGGCTACACAGATACGCAGTATTTT	CASSQGGYTDTQYF
TRBV6-2/TRBV6-3	NA	TRBJ1-2	many	TGTGCCAGCAGTTTCTGGACAGAGAACTATGGCTACACCTTC	CASSFWTENYGYTF
TRBV10-3	TRBD1	TRBJ2-7	many	TGTGCCATCAGCAAGGACAGGGCCTACGAGCAGTACTTC	CAISKDRAYEQYF
TRBV9	NA	TRBJ1-1	few	TGTGCCAGCAGCGCCGTTTTTCAGAACACTGAAGCTTTCTTT	CASSAVFQNTEAFF
TRBV29-1	TRBD1	TRBJ2-1	few	TGCAGCGTGAAAGTAACGGGACAGGGGTCCTACAATGAGCAGTTCTTC	CSVKVTGQGSYNEQFF
TRBV24-1	NA	TRBJ2-1	many	TGTGCCACCAGCGACGGGGGGCACAATGAGCAGTTCTTC	CATSDGGHNEQFF
TRBV29-1	TRBD2	TRBJ2-1	many	TGCAGCGTTGAAGGGTCGGGAGGGTCCGTCAATGAGCAGTTCTTC	CSVEGSGGSVNEQFF
TRBV2	TRBD1	TRBJ1-4	many	TGTGCCAGCAGAGGGAAGACAGGGCGGTCGGAAAAACTGTTTTTT	CASRGKTGRSEKLFF
TRBV11-3	NA	TRBJ1-1	many	TGTGCCAGCAACAGTGACCAGGGTGGCACTGAAGCTTTCTTT	CASNSDQGGTEAFF
TRBV7-2	TRBD2	TRBJ2-1	many	TGTGCCAGCAGCCTTAGCGGGAGCGGTTACAATGAGCAGTTCTTC	CASSLSGSGYNEQFF
TRBV3-1	NA	TRBJ1-2	NA	TGTGCCAGCAGCCAAGTGGAGGGTATGAACTATGGCTACACCTTC	CASSQVEGMNYGYTF
TRBV12-3/TRBV12-4	TRBD2	TRBJ2-3	NA	TGTGCCAGCAGTTTAGGCGCTAGCGGCCCCACAGATACGCAGTATTTT	CASSLGASGPTDTQYF
TRBV29-1	NA	TRBJ2-3	many	TGCAGCTCCGACCCCAACGCAGATACGCAGTATTTT	CSSDPNADTQYF
TRBV10-2	NA	TRBJ2-7	many	TGCGCCAGCAGACGCTCATGGGTGCAGTACTTC	CASRRSWVQYF
TRBV11-2	NA	TRBJ2-1	many	TGTGCCAGCAGCCCCCCGACAGGCGCCTGGCGGAGCTCCTACAATGAGCAGTTCTTC	CASSPPTGAWRSSYNEQFF